A single sample gave rise to the 24 T cell receptor beta chains below, sequenced in a study of shared clonotypes between healthy human individuals. Naive CD8 cells were CD45RO-negative, positively selected for CCR7, excluding terminally differentiated effector memory CD45RA+ cells. Method: immunoSEQ multiplex PCR; TCRdb's copy keeps in-frame clones and lacks some. This sample has about 680,000 clones, with roughly 94% found just once. What was sequenced was naive CD8+ T cells sorted from blood. These receptors originate from a man under 40 in good health.

The rearrangement joins TRBV27 to TRBJ2-7; 9 bases match TRBD1. Germline lookup yields CDR1 MNHEY and CDR2 SMNVEV (reference sequence). CDR3 length equals 14 residues. After removal of 4 bases from V and 4 bases from J, the junction contained 5 bases not matched to a gene. CDR3 coding DNA: TGTGCCAGCAGTTGGGGACAGGGTGGTTACGAGCAGTACTTC. Translated, it gives CASSWGQGGYEQYF.

The chain joins TRBV7-8 to TRBJ2-7; 9 bases are shared with TRBD2. The CDR3 runs 19 residues. CDR1 and CDR2 (germline): SGHVS, FQNEAQ. The trim removed 3 bases at V and 0 bases at J, leaving 15 bases unmatched. The CDR3 loop is CASSFLLAGTGFLSYEQYF. CDR3 in DNA: TGTGCCAGCAGCTTTCTACTAGCGGGTACAGGATTCCTCTCCTACGAGCAGTACTTC. The entire variable domain, with the rest obtained from reference TRBV7-8 and TRBJ2-7, is as follows: GAGVSQSPRYKVAKRGQDVALRCDPISGHVSLFWYQQALGQGPEFLTYFQNEAQLDKSGLPSDRFFAERPEGSVSTLKIQRTQQEDSAVYLCASSFLLAGTGFLSYEQYFGPGTRLTVT.

The J gene is TRBJ1-1, the V gene TRBV19, with D uncertain. CDR3 length: 12 amino acids. Germline CDR1 is LNHDA and CDR2 is SQIVND (reference sequence). Trimming pared 3 bases from V and 7 bases from J, leaving 9 bases between. The CDR3 DNA reads TGTGCCAGTAGTATGACGGGATTTGAAGCTTTCTTT. Its translation is CASSMTGFEAFF.

This rearrangement joins TRBV29-1 to TRBJ2-7; 8 bases match TRBD1. Germline-derived CDR1 and CDR2 are SQVTM and ANQGSEA. V dropped 4 bases and J dropped 1; count of bases not matched to a gene: 6. The CDR3 contains 14 residues. This chain's CDR3 is CSVAGTGLSYEQYF. CDR3 DNA sequence: TGCAGCGTTGCGGGGACAGGTCTTTCCTACGAGCAGTACTTC.

The V and J genes are TRBV4-1 and TRBJ2-5, with D perhaps matching TRBD1 or TRBD2 (5 bases each). Trimming pared 1 base from V and 0 bases from J, leaving 6 bases between. The CDR3 has 14 residues. Germline V gene data show CDR1 as MGHRA and CDR2 as YSYEKL. The CDR3 region has the DNA TGCGCCAGCAGCCAAGGGGGGTACCAAGAGACCCAGTACTTC. Translated: CASSQGGYQETQYF.

The DNA for the CDR3 is TGTGCCAGCAGGACAGGGGGCGCAGGCCAAGAGACCCAGTACTTC. As protein: CASRTGGAGQETQYF. J is TRBJ2-5 and V is TRBV5-5; TRBD1 matches at 10 bases. V shed 5 bases and J 1 base; nucleotides not matched to a gene: 5. CDR3 length: 15 residues. CDR1 SGHKS and CDR2 YYEKEE come from the germline V gene (reference sequence). Variable domain in full (rest from reference TRBV5-5 and TRBJ2-5): DAGVTQSPTHLIKTRGQQVTLRCSPISGHKSVSWYQQVLGQGPQFIFQYYEKEERGRGNFPDRFSARQFPNYSSELNVNALLLGDSALYLCASRTGGAGQETQYFGPGTRLLVL.

V and J are TRBV27 and TRBJ1-1, with a possible D match to TRBD1 (5 bases). This CDR3 spans 16 amino acids. V was clipped by 2 bases and J by 4 bases, with 17 bases between them. CDR1 and CDR2 from the germline V gene are MNHEY and SMNVEV (reference sequence). The CDR3 spells CASSLNWDLLSTEAFF. CDR3 nucleotides: TGTGCCAGCAGTTTAAATTGGGACCTGCTGAGCACTGAAGCTTTCTTT.

V gene TRBV11-2 combines with J gene TRBJ2-1, with TRBD1 identical over 9 bases. CDR1 and CDR2 from the germline V gene are SGHAT and FQNNGV. This CDR3 has 13 amino acids. Losses at the gene ends were 4 bases for V and 6 bases for J; bases not matched to a gene: 1. The CDR3 loop reads CASSYRGLNEQFF. CDR3 nucleotide sequence: TGTGCCAGCAGCTACAGGGGGCTCAATGAGCAGTTCTTC. Full variable domain (outside the CDR3, taken from reference TRBV11-2 and TRBJ2-1): EAGVAQSPRYKIIEKRQSVAFWCNPISGHATLYWYQQILGQGPKLLIQFQNNGVVDDSQLPKDRFSAERLKGVDSTLKIQPAKLEDSAVYLCASSYRGLNEQFFGPGTRLTVL.

The chain combines TRBV4-1 with TRBJ2-3, with D perhaps TRBD2 (6 bases). The V end lost 0 bases, the J end lost 0 bases, and 13 bases lay between the germline ends. CDR1 and CDR2 (germline): MGHRA, YSYEKL. This CDR3 has 17 residues. The CDR3 loop is CASSQDPRGSSTDTQYF. CDR3 coding DNA: TGCGCCAGCAGCCAAGACCCCCGGGGGTCTAGCACAGATACGCAGTATTTT.

As regards this clone: A much larger clone lies a single base off, so this may be a read error. The rearrangement joins TRBV6-5 to TRBJ2-2; D call uncertain. The CDR3 is made up of 12 amino acids. V was shortened by 4 bases and J by 1 base, with 1 base between the two germline ends. Germline CDR1 reads MNHEY; CDR2 reads SVGAGI. The CDR3 DNA reads as TGTGCCAGCAGTTTGAACACCGGGGAGCTGTTTTTT. Translated, it gives CASSLNTGELFF.

The chain is built from TRBV12-2 and TRBJ2-7; TRBD2, the table's D call, was not compared with the DNA. TRBV12-2 is given as a pseudogene. The CDR3 contains 15 residues. The CDR3 here is CASRSLAANRYEQYF. The CDR3 DNA reads TGTGCAAGTCGCTCTCTAGCGGCGAACCGCTACGAGCAGTACTTC.

The genes are TRBV7-9 and TRBJ2-7, with TRBD2 matching over 10 bases. The CDR3 is 16 amino acids. CDR1 and CDR2 from the germline V gene are SEHNR and FQNEAQ (reference sequence). V was clipped by 1 base and J by 4 bases; unmatched bases: 7. Here the CDR3 reads CASSLGLTSGSYEQYF. DNA for the CDR3: TGTGCCAGCAGCTTAGGCTTGACTAGCGGGTCTTACGAGCAGTACTTC. Filled out from reference TRBV7-9 and TRBJ2-7, the complete variable domain reads DTGVSQNPRHKITKRGQNVTFRCDPISEHNRLYWYRQTLGQGPEFLTYFQNEAQLEKSRLLSDRFSAERPKGSFSTLEIQRTEQGDSAMYLCASSLGLTSGSYEQYFGPGTRLTVT.

This rearrangement joins TRBV2 to TRBJ1-2, with D tentatively TRBD1 (6 bases). The V and J ends lost 4 bases and 0 bases respectively, with 12 bases between them. The CDR3 is made up of 15 amino acids. Germline loops: CDR1 SNHLY, CDR2 FYNNEI. This CDR3 is CASSARTVPNYGYTF. As DNA, the CDR3 is TGTGCCAGCAGTGCCCGGACAGTTCCTAACTATGGCTACACCTTC.

The chain is built from TRBV4-3 and TRBJ1-5, with D uncertain. There are 14 residues in the CDR3. Per germline, CDR1 LGHNA and CDR2 YSLEER. The V and J ends lost 1 base and 3 bases respectively, with 7 bases between them. CDR3 sequence reads: CASSQGRINQPQHF. In DNA form, the CDR3 reads TGCGCCAGCAGCCAAGGACGTATCAATCAGCCCCAGCATTTT.

V and J are TRBV25-1 and TRBJ2-5; D is uncertain. CDR1 MGHDK and CDR2 SYGVNS come from the germline V gene. Between the trimmed V and J ends, which lost 8 bases and 5 bases, there was a span of 9 bases. This CDR3 is 11 amino acids long. CDR3 nucleotides: TGTGCCAGCGATTTAGGGGAGACCCAGTACTTC. It yields the protein CASDLGETQYF.

The chain employs TRBV27 and TRBJ2-7, with unresolved D. V lost 1 base to trimming and J lost 4 bases, with 11 bases between them. Germline V gene lookup returns CDR1 MNHEY and CDR2 SMNVEV (reference sequence). CDR3 size: 14 residues. CDR3 region: CASSLYTDRYEQYF. In nucleotides, the CDR3 is TGTGCCAGCAGTTTATACACCGATCGGTACGAGCAGTACTTC.

The rearrangement joins TRBV15 to TRBJ2-1; D may be TRBD1 (6 bases). This CDR3 has 14 residues. Germline V gene data show CDR1 as LNHNV and CDR2 as YYDKDF (reference sequence). V lost 3 bases and J 4 bases, leaving 10 bases between the germline ends. CDR3 amino acids: CATSSGTHYNEQFF. Written as DNA, the CDR3 is TGTGCCACCAGCAGCGGGACACATTACAATGAGCAGTTCTTC.

This sequence joins TRBV9 and TRBJ1-1; D unclear. The CDR3 contains 14 residues. V was clipped by 0 bases and J by 6 bases, with 12 bases between them. The germline CDR1 and CDR2 sequences are SGDLS and YYNGEE. This CDR3 is CASSVVVDRAEAFF. The CDR3 DNA reads TGTGCCAGCAGCGTAGTGGTGGATCGGGCTGAAGCTTTCTTT.

The chain combines TRBV19 with TRBJ2-3, with D tentatively TRBD2 (6 bases). With 1 base removed from V and 5 bases from J, the gap between germline ends came to 13 bases. Germline values: CDR1 LNHDA, CDR2 SQIVND (reference sequence). This CDR3 is 15 amino acids long. CDR3 region: CASSIVLRGGDTQYF. For the CDR3, the DNA is TGTGCCAGTAGTATAGTGTTAAGGGGAGGAGATACGCAGTATTTT.

The rearrangement uses TRBV11-2 and TRBJ2-6; D possibly uses TRBD1 or TRBD2 (6 bases each). The CDR3 is made up of 18 amino acids. V lost 1 base and J lost 0, with 13 bases in between. The germline CDR1 and CDR2 sequences are SGHAT and FQNNGV. This CDR3 reads CASSLGLTGASGANVLTF. For the CDR3, the DNA is TGTGCCAGCAGCTTAGGGTTGACGGGGGCCTCTGGGGCCAACGTCCTGACTTTC.

This chain links TRBV19 with TRBJ2-7; 8 bases map to TRBD1. With 3 bases clipped from V and 6 bases from J, the junction kept 4 bases outside the gene matches. Germline V gives CDR1 LNHDA, CDR2 SQIVND (reference sequence). The CDR3 loop spans 13 amino acids. CDR3 nucleotides: TGTGCCAGTAGTATTGGGACAGGATTCGAGCAGTACTTC. Its translation is CASSIGTGFEQYF.

V usage is TRBV29-1 and J usage is TRBJ1-4, with D possibly TRBD1 on 6 matching bases. V was shortened by 4 bases and J by 4 bases, with 10 bases between the two germline ends. This CDR3 has 13 residues. From germline, CDR1 is SQVTM and CDR2 ANQGSEA. CDR3 sequence: CSVGTANNEKLFF. CDR3 bases: TGCAGCGTTGGGACAGCAAATAATGAAAAACTGTTTTTT.

The chain couples TRBV27 to TRBJ2-1; D could derive from TRBD1 or TRBD2 (7 bases each). This CDR3 is 14 amino acids long. Trimming pared 7 bases from V and 5 bases from J, leaving 15 bases between. Germline V lookup: CDR1 MNHEY, CDR2 SMNVEV (reference sequence). Written as DNA, the CDR3 is TGTGCCAGCACGGGGAGGGGGCGGAACAATGAGCAGTTCTTC. As protein: CASTGRGRNNEQFF.

The chain recombines TRBV27 with TRBJ2-1, with D perhaps TRBD2 (6 bases). Germline values: CDR1 MNHEY, CDR2 SMNVEV (reference sequence). The length of the CDR3 is 13 residues. Trimming shortened V by 2 bases and J by 13 bases, and 15 bases separated the two germline ends. CDR3 sequence: CASSLRTGVPQFF. As DNA, the CDR3 is TGTGCCAGCAGTTTAAGGACGGGAGTACCCCAGTTCTTC.